Shown below are 25 T cell receptor beta chains from a single sample sequenced in a study of OX40 agonist ivuxolimab in advanced cancers. Measured with immunoSEQ multiplex PCR; TCRdb has only the in-frame clones, and not every one. The table has around 38,000 clones, approximately 80% seen once. Sequenced here: CD4+ or CD8+ T cells sorted from blood, sampled in a trial of the OX40 agonist ivuxolimab. The source of these receptors is an adult with an advanced solid tumor such as melanoma, head and neck, liver or kidney cancer.

This clone was seen a single time. V gene TRBV6-5 combines with J gene TRBJ1-1; 9 bases are a match to TRBD1. Germline loops: CDR1 MNHEY, CDR2 SVGAGI. The CDR3 has 16 residues. J gave up 4 bases and V 0 bases, and 6 bases lay outside the gene matches. CDR3 nucleotides: TGTGCCAGCAGTTACTCGGGGACAGGGCTCGGCACTGAAGCTTTCTTT. Its protein is CASSYSGTGLGTEAFF.

The genes are TRBV19 and TRBJ2-7; possibly TRBD1 for D (5 bases). This CDR3 is 14 amino acids long. The V end was cut by 2 bases, the J end by 4 bases, with 12 bases between. Germline CDR1 LNHDA, CDR2 SQIVND (reference sequence). The CDR3 bases are TGTGCCAGTAGTATACAGGGAAGTGGGTACGAGCAGTACTTC. Translating it yields CASSIQGSGYEQYF.

This clone has more than one count but fewer than ten. The chain is built from TRBV18 and TRBJ1-6; unclear D gene. V was trimmed by 2 bases and J by 9 bases, leaving 8 bases between them. This CDR3 has 13 residues. Germline CDR1 and CDR2: KGHSH and LQKENI. CDR3 nucleotide sequence: TGTGCCAGCTCACCAGAGTGGGGTTCACCCCTCCACTTT. This sequence encodes CASSPEWGSPLHF.

This clone appeared once. The CDR3 reads CASSPKPTANTEAFF. CDR3 DNA: TGTGCCAGCAGCCCCAAACCTACAGCGAACACTGAAGCTTTCTTT. V usage is TRBV7-9 and J usage is TRBJ1-1; D gene uncertain. Germline assignment: CDR1 SEHNR and CDR2 FQNEAQ (reference sequence). V was shortened by 5 bases and J by 1 base, with 14 bases between the two germline ends. The CDR3 runs to 15 residues.

The rearrangement links TRBV7-9 to TRBJ2-5; TRBD1 matches at 9 bases. The J call is in doubt because the DNA end fits TRBJ2-7 better. The V gene's germline CDR1 is SEHNR and CDR2 FQNEAQ (reference sequence). The CDR3 is made up of 15 amino acids. The CDR3 is CASSQGQGITYEQYF. Written as DNA, the CDR3 is TGTGCCAGCAGCCAAGGACAGGGGATCACCTACGAGCAGTACTTC.

This sequence joins TRBV28 and TRBJ2-5, with D possibly TRBD1 on 7 matching bases. V lost 1 base and J 4 bases, leaving 13 bases between the germline ends. CDR1 is MDHEN and CDR2 is SYDVKM in the germline V gene. The CDR3 has 15 amino acids. The CDR3 region has the DNA TGTGCCAGCAGTTTATTTGGGCAGGGGGGAGAGACCCAGTACTTC. Its translation is CASSLFGQGGETQYF.

This clone was detected a few times. This chain links TRBV5-4 with TRBJ2-3; TRBD2 might be the D (7 bases). Germline-derived CDR1 and CDR2 are SGHNT and YYREEE (reference sequence). The CDR3 covers 16 residues. V dropped 4 bases and J dropped 3 bases, with 18 bases sitting between them. DNA of the CDR3: TGTGCCAGCAGCCCGCCGGGGGGCACTGGGACAGATACGCAGTATTTT. Its translation: CASSPPGGTGTDTQYF.

This sequence joins TRBV11-2 and TRBJ2-5; D not certain. The CDR3 sequence is 15 residues long. Germline values: CDR1 SGHAT, CDR2 FQNNGV. V lost 0 bases, J lost 7 bases, and 15 bases lay in between. CDR3 DNA: TGTGCCAGCAGCTTAGATTTGCGCAACCCTTGGACCCAGTACTTC. This gives the protein CASSLDLRNPWTQYF.

The chain combines TRBV6-5 with TRBJ1-2; weak D call: TRBD1 (5 bases). Trimming took off 0 bases at V and 6 bases at J, with 17 bases between the two ends. The germline CDR1 and CDR2 sequences are MNHEY and SVGAGI. The CDR3 consists of 16 residues. The CDR3 spells CASSYSDSLTIDGYTF. The CDR3 DNA reads as TGTGCCAGCAGTTACTCCGACAGCCTAACAATCGATGGCTACACCTTC.

The chain links TRBV7-8 to TRBJ1-5, with a weak D call TRBD1 (6 bases). This CDR3 is built from 15 residues. Trimming left V 4 bases short and J 0 bases short, with 10 bases between. Per the germline V gene, CDR1 is SGHVS and CDR2 is FQNEAQ. In DNA, the CDR3 is TGTGCCAGCAGCTCCGGACAGTTTAGCAATCAGCCCCAGCATTTT. It yields the protein CASSSGQFSNQPQHF.

The rearrangement uses TRBV7-9 and TRBJ1-2; 8 nucleotides match TRBD1. This CDR3 is 15 amino acids long. J gave up 7 bases and V 2 bases, and 9 bases lay outside the gene matches. Per germline, CDR1 SEHNR and CDR2 FQNEAQ (reference sequence). The CDR3 is CASSLTDRGPVGYTF. CDR3 coding DNA: TGTGCCAGCAGCTTAACAGACAGGGGTCCCGTTGGCTACACCTTC. Variable domain in full (rest from reference TRBV7-9 and TRBJ1-2): DTGVSQNPRHKITKRGQNVTFRCDPISEHNRLYWYRQTLGQGPEFLTYFQNEAQLEKSRLLSDRFSAERPKGSFSTLEIQRTEQGDSAMYLCASSLTDRGPVGYTFGSGTRLTVV.

The chain combines TRBV10-2 with TRBJ2-1; D tentatively reads TRBD1 or TRBD2 (5 bases each). V lost 9 bases and J lost 2, with 8 bases in between. CDR3 length equals 12 residues. CDR1 and CDR2 (germline): WSHSY, SAAADI. CDR3 protein: CASRGAYNEQFF. For the CDR3, the DNA is TGCGCCAGTCGAGGGGCCTACAATGAGCAGTTCTTC.

The V gene is TRBV25-1, the J gene TRBJ1-2, with 12 bases that match TRBD1. V dropped 2 bases and J dropped 4; count of bases not matched to a gene: 5. CDR1 is MGHDK, CDR2 SYGVNS, per germline. The CDR3 totals 16 residues. The CDR3 reads CASSETGTGGLYGYTF. CDR3 nucleotides: TGTGCCAGCAGTGAAACCGGGACAGGGGGCCTCTATGGCTACACCTTC.

This clone was recorded a few times. The gene calls are TRBV13 and TRBJ2-7, with D unresolved. V dropped 0 bases and J dropped 2 bases, with 5 bases sitting between them. The CDR3 is 13 residues long. CDR1 and CDR2 from the germline V gene are PRHDT and FYEKMQ (reference sequence). The CDR3 nucleotides read TGTGCCAGCAGCTTAGGCAGTACCTACGAGCAGTACTTC. As protein: CASSLGSTYEQYF.

The chain carries TRBV19 and TRBJ2-1; possible D gene TRBD1, 6 bases. This CDR3 is 14 amino acids long. The germline V gene has CDR1 LNHDA and CDR2 SQIVND (reference sequence). The germline V and J ends were trimmed by 8 bases and 10 bases, with 21 bases remaining between them. Here the CDR3 reads CASANPGQYTEQFF. The CDR3 bases are TGTGCCAGTGCTAACCCGGGACAATACACAGAGCAGTTCTTC.

V is TRBV5-1 and J is TRBJ1-2; 7 bases agree with TRBD1. Germline V gene lookup returns CDR1 SGHRS and CDR2 YFSETQ. CDR3 length equals 15 residues. V was clipped by 0 bases and J by 4 bases; unmatched bases: 6. The CDR3 region has the DNA TGCGCCAGCAGCTTGGAGGGACAGCCTCTCTATGGCTACACCTTC. It specifies CASSLEGQPLYGYTF.

This clone is termed medium-sized. CDR3 sequence: CASTRSTETQYF. The CDR3 region has the DNA TGTGCCAGCACCCGCAGCACGGAGACCCAGTACTTC. The chain employs TRBV2 and TRBJ2-5; D is undetermined. The germline CDR1 and CDR2 sequences are SNHLY and FYNNEI. This CDR3 has 12 residues. With 7 bases removed from V and 5 bases from J, the gap between germline ends came to 11 bases.

This chain uses TRBV5-1 with TRBJ2-7; 9 bases fit TRBD1. The trim removed 3 bases at V and 0 bases at J, leaving 1 base unmatched. Germline CDR1 and CDR2: SGHRS and YFSETQ. This CDR3 has 14 amino acids. CDR3 loop: CASSWTGDSYEQYF. The CDR3 bases are TGCGCCAGCAGCTGGACAGGGGACTCCTACGAGCAGTACTTC.

The chain uses TRBV7-6 and TRBJ2-1, with 11 bases matching TRBD2. V shed 2 bases, J shed 4 bases, and the junction held 10 bases outside the gene matches. Germline V gene lookup returns CDR1 SGHVS and CDR2 FNYEAQ. The length of the CDR3 is 18 residues. The CDR3 coding sequence is TGTGCCAGCAGCTTAAGGGAAGCTAGCGGGAGGCCTTACAATGAGCAGTTCTTC. Its translation is CASSLREASGRPYNEQFF. The full variable domain, with the rest looked up from reference TRBV7-6 and TRBJ2-1, is GAGVSQSPRYKVTKRGQDVALRCDPISGHVSLYWYRQALGQGPEFLTYFNYEAQQDKSGLPNDRFSAERPEGSISTLTIQRTEQRDSAMYRCASSLREASGRPYNEQFFGPGTRLTVL.

A note on this clone: One junction end does not reproduce the germline sequence, and a read error may be involved. The chain couples TRBV5-1 to TRBJ2-3; 7 bases map to TRBD1. The CDR3 loop spans 13 amino acids. The V gene's germline CDR1 is SGHRS and CDR2 YFSETQ. The DNA of the CDR3 is TGCGCCAGCAGCCCGGACAGGCCTCTAGCTGGTAATTTT. Protein product: CASSPDRPLAGNF. Full variable domain (remainder filled in from reference TRBV5-1 and TRBJ2-3): KAGVTQTPRYLIKTRGQQVTLSCSPISGHRSVSWYQQTPGQGLQFLFEYFSETQRNKGNFPGRFSGRQFSNSRSEMNVSTLELGDSALYLCASSPDRPLAGNFGPGTRLTVL.

With respect to this clone: At one boundary the junction diverges from the germline segment, which might be a read error. This chain joins TRBV6-6 and TRBJ2-3; TRBD2 is a possible D gene (5 bases). From germline, CDR1 is MNHNY and CDR2 SVGAGI (reference sequence). The CDR3 has 15 amino acids. CDR3 sequence (DNA): TGTGCCAGGAGTTATGAAGGGAGTCATACAGATACGCAGTATTTT. It is translated as CARSYEGSHTDTQYF.

The J gene is TRBJ1-1, the V gene TRBV5-1; D gene uncertain. V shed 1 base and J shed 5 bases, with 9 bases lying between them. The CDR3 extends over 13 amino acids. Germline values: CDR1 SGHRS, CDR2 YFSETQ. CDR3 protein: CASSLTDTTEAFF. The CDR3 DNA reads TGCGCCAGCAGCTTGACGGATACAACTGAAGCTTTCTTT.

This clone is a singleton in its sample. This rearrangement joins TRBV7-9 to TRBJ1-6; D unresolved. Per the germline V gene, CDR1 is SEHNR and CDR2 is FQNEAQ (reference sequence). The CDR3 has 13 amino acids. V was shortened by 1 base and J by 11 bases, with 9 bases between the two germline ends. CDR3 protein: CASSLESTAPLHF. The DNA of the CDR3 is TGTGCCAGCAGCTTAGAGTCGACCGCACCCCTCCACTTT.

The V gene is TRBV30, the J gene TRBJ2-3; possible D gene TRBD2, 5 bases. CDR3 length: 12 amino acids. V was shortened by 0 bases and J by 5 bases, with 6 bases between the two germline ends. In germline, CDR1 is GTSNPN, CDR2 SVGIG (reference sequence). The CDR3 region has the DNA TGTGCCTGGAGTGTACGGGGAGATACGCAGTATTTT. This encodes CAWSVRGDTQYF.

This sequence joins TRBV4-1 and TRBJ1-1, with D uncertain. This CDR3 region has 13 residues. The germline CDR1 and CDR2 sequences are MGHRA and YSYEKL. V was pared by 4 bases and J by 1 base, with 7 bases between. The CDR3 coding sequence is TGCGCCAGCAGCCGGGAAGGGAACACTGAAGCTTTCTTT. Translation: CASSREGNTEAFF.